This T cell receptor beta chain emerged from a study of blood T cells in healthy people across ages. CDR3 size: 15 residues. V lost 6 bases and J lost 5, with 19 bases in between. Germline V gene lookup returns CDR1 MDHEN and CDR2 SYDVKM. Next came a second PCR, run for roughly 6 to 11 cycles, which used a sample-barcoded 5' primer along with a J-beta primer mix. One entry per CDR3 protein results from TCRdb running MiXCR on the 5' RACE reads. The sample lists over 1,300,000 distinct CDR3 sequences; 45% to 70% were seen once. The source is a man aged 18-30 years in good health. This chain joins TRBV28 and TRBJ2-5, with D possibly being TRBD1 (5 bases). Sequencing used blood. The DNA of the CDR3 is TGTGCCAGCAGCCCTGGGGCCTTTCCGACGGAGACCCAGTACTTC. It encodes CASSPGAFPTETQYF.